Below are 14 T cell receptor beta chains sequenced from a single sample in a study of cytomegalovirus exposure and HLA in healthy donors. The PCR ran on 60 Vbeta and 13 Jbeta primers. Libraries were prepared by immunoSEQ multiplex PCR; TCRdb keeps only in-frame clonotypes and omits some of them. Altogether around 100,000 clones are present, roughly three quarters being singletons, with the ten largest covering under 20%. Sequenced sample: PBMCs. The receptor set was obtained from a woman aged 60-75 years in good health and CMV-seropositive.

V usage is TRBV2 and J usage is TRBJ2-7; D perhaps matches TRBD2 (5 bases). Per the germline V gene, CDR1 is SNHLY and CDR2 is FYNNEI. There are 15 residues in the CDR3. The germline V and J ends were trimmed by 3 bases and 1 base, with 13 bases remaining between them. The CDR3 loop reads CASSEIKRISYEQYF. For the CDR3, the DNA is TGTGCCAGCAGTGAGATAAAGCGGATTTCCTACGAGCAGTACTTC.

The chain has TRBV7-3 and TRBJ2-1; 7 bases align to TRBD2. CDR3 length: 13 amino acids. Per germline, CDR1 SGHTA and CDR2 FQGTGA. Trimming cost V 4 bases and J 5 bases; bases outside gene matches: 2. Written as DNA, the CDR3 is TGTGCCAGCAGCTCTAGCGGAAACAATGAGCAGTTCTTC. Translated: CASSSSGNNEQFF.

This clone showed up just a few times. The chain joins TRBV7-9 to TRBJ2-7; TRBD1 matches 9 bases. The CDR3 is 14 amino acids. Germline CDR1 and CDR2: SEHNR and FQNEAQ (reference sequence). The trim removed 3 bases at V and 5 bases at J, leaving 5 bases unmatched. In nucleotides, the CDR3 is TGTGCCAGCAGCTTGGACAGGGGAGGTCACGAGCAGTACTTC. This codes for CASSLDRGGHEQYF.

This chain connects TRBV30 to TRBJ2-1; maybe TRBD2 (6 bases). The CDR3 is 15 amino acids. The V and J ends lost 4 bases and 7 bases respectively, with 20 bases between them. Looked up from germline, CDR1 is GTSNPN and CDR2 is SVGIG (reference sequence). CDR3 loop: CAWTVAPDGGNEQFF. As DNA, the CDR3 is TGTGCCTGGACGGTAGCGCCCGATGGAGGGAATGAGCAGTTCTTC.

The chain recombines TRBV19 with TRBJ2-7; 8 bases are a match to TRBD1. The V and J ends lost 1 base and 3 bases, in that order; junction bases with no gene match: 5. Per germline, CDR1 LNHDA and CDR2 SQIVND (reference sequence). This CDR3 region has 15 residues. The DNA for the CDR3 is TGTGCCAGTAGTATAGCAACAGGGGGAAACTACGAGCAGTACTTC. It encodes CASSIATGGNYEQYF.

This sequence joins TRBV9 and TRBJ1-2, with D possibly being TRBD1 (5 bases). This CDR3 has 15 amino acids. Trimming took 0 bases from V and 2 from J, leaving 11 bases between them. Per germline, CDR1 SGDLS and CDR2 YYNGEE. The CDR3 nucleotides are TGTGCCAGCAGCGTAGGCGTCAGGGAAAACTATGGCTACACCTTC. Amino acid sequence: CASSVGVRENYGYTF.

This sequence joins TRBV19 and TRBJ1-2; D is perhaps TRBD1 (5 bases). The V gene's germline CDR1 is LNHDA and CDR2 SQIVND (reference sequence). V shed 7 bases and J shed 4 bases, with 13 bases lying between them. This CDR3 has 13 amino acids. This CDR3 is CASTDSPFYGYTF. Here the CDR3 DNA reads TGTGCCAGTACAGACAGTCCTTTCTATGGCTACACCTTC.

The V call is TRBV7-2, the J call TRBJ2-5; 15 bases map to TRBD2. The germline V gene encodes CDR1 SGHTA and CDR2 FQGNSA. This CDR3 contains 16 residues. After removal of 5 bases from V and 2 bases from J, the junction contained 3 bases not matched to a gene. The CDR3 DNA follows: TGTGCCAGCAGCCTCGGACTAGCGGGAGGGCAAGAGACCCAGTACTTC. Translated: CASSLGLAGGQETQYF.

This chain connects TRBV10-1 to TRBJ2-1; 7 bases fit TRBD2. This CDR3 has 14 residues. The germline gives CDR1 WNHNN, CDR2 SYGVQD (reference sequence). V was clipped by 5 bases and J by 7 bases; unmatched bases: 8. In nucleotides, the CDR3 is TGCGCCAGCAGTCGGTCTAGCGGAGAGAATGAGCAGTTCTTC. Its protein is CASSRSSGENEQFF.

This clone came up a few times. The V call is TRBV5-1, the J call TRBJ2-7; 8 positions agree with TRBD2. Per the germline V gene, CDR1 is SGHRS and CDR2 is YFSETQ. The CDR3 length is 16 residues. J was trimmed by 0 bases and V by 0 bases; bases with no gene match: 5. The chain's CDR3 is CASSLAGGRSSYEQYF. As DNA, the CDR3 is TGCGCCAGCAGCTTGGCCGGCGGGAGGAGCTCCTACGAGCAGTACTTC. Using reference TRBV5-1 and TRBJ2-7 for the parts outside the CDR3, the full variable domain is KAGVTQTPRYLIKTRGQQVTLSCSPISGHRSVSWYQQTPGQGLQFLFEYFSETQRNKGNFPGRFSGRQFSNSRSEMNVSTLELGDSALYLCASSLAGGRSSYEQYFGPGTRLTVT.

The chain combines TRBV5-4 with TRBJ1-2; 9 bases match TRBD1. J was trimmed by 2 bases and V by 3 bases; bases with no gene match: 8. Germline V gives CDR1 SGHNT, CDR2 YYREEE (reference sequence). This CDR3 contains 16 residues. The CDR3 coding sequence is TGTGCCAGCAGCTCCCAAGGGACAGGGACAAACTATGGCTACACCTTC. It codes for CASSSQGTGTNYGYTF.

V usage is TRBV5-1 and J usage is TRBJ1-2; TRBD1 matches at 11 bases. In germline, CDR1 is SGHRS, CDR2 YFSETQ. CDR3 length: 15 residues. The J segment lost 5 bases and the V segment lost 4 bases, leaving 7 bases of the junction unmatched. The CDR3 region has the DNA TGCGCCAGCAGCCTGGCGGACAGGGGGCTATATGGCTACACCTTC. The encoded protein is CASSLADRGLYGYTF.

The gene calls are TRBV16 and TRBJ2-2; D is perhaps TRBD1 (5 bases). Trimming removed 4 bases from V and 7 bases from J, with 7 bases in between. The V gene's germline CDR1 is KGHSY and CDR2 FQNENV. This CDR3 has 12 amino acids. DNA for the CDR3: TGTGCCAGCAGCCCAGGGTTCGGGGAGCTGTTTTTT. The encoded protein is CASSPGFGELFF.

The gene calls are TRBV7-9 and TRBJ1-4, with TRBD1 matching 7 bases. CDR3 size: 16 residues. CDR1 is SEHNR and CDR2 is FQNEAQ in the germline V gene (reference sequence). V dropped 0 bases and J dropped 5; count of bases not matched to a gene: 6. Here the CDR3 reads CASSLASGTANEKLFF. CDR3 in DNA: TGTGCCAGCAGCTTAGCCTCCGGGACAGCGAATGAAAAACTGTTTTTT.